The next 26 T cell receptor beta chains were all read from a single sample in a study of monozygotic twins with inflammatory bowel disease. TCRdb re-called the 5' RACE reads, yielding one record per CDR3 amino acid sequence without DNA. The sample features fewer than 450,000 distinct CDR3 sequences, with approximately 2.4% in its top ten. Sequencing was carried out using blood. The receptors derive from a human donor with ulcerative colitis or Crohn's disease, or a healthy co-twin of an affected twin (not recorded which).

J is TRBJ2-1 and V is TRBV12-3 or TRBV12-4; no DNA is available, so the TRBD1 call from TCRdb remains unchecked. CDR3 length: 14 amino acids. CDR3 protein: CASSWGALYNEQFF.

CDR3 amino acids: CASRYRNPNQPQHF. The gene calls are TRBV12-3 or TRBV12-4 and TRBJ1-5. CDR3 length: 14 amino acids.

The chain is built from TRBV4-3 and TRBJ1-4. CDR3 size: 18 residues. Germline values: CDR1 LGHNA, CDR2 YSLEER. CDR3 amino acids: CASSQVATAVATNEKLFF.

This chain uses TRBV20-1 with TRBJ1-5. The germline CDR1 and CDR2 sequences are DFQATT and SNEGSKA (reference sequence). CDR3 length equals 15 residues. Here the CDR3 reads CSARDQGRPNQPQHF.

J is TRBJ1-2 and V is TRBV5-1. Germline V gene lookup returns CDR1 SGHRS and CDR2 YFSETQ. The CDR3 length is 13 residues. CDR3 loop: CASSLGFFSGYTF.

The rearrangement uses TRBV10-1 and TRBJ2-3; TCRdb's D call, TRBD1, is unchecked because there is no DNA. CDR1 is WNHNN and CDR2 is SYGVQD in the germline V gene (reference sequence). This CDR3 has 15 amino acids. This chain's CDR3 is CASSPLTTCLDTQYF.

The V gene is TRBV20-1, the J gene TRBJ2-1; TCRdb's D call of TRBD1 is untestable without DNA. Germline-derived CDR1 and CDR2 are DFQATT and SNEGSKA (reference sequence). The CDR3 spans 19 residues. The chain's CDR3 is CSARGPGQTSFSSYNEQFF.

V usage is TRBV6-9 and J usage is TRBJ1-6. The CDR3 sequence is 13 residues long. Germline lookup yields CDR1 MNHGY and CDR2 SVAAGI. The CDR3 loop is CASKRSHNSPLHF.

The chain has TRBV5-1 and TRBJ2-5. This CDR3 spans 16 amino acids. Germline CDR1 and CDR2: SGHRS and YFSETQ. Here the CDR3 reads CASSSTLRPDQETQYF.

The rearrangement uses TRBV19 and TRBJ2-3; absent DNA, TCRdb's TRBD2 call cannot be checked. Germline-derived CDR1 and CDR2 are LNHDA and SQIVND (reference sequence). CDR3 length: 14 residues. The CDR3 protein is CASSQTSATDTQYF.

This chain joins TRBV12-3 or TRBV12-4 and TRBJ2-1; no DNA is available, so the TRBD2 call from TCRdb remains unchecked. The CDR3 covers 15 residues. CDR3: CASSESSGGPNEQFF.

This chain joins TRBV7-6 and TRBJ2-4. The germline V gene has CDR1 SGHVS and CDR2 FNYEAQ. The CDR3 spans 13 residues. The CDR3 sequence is CASSLGTINIQYF. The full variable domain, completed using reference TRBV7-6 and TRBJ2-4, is GAGVSQSPRYKVTKRGQDVALRCDPISGHVSLYWYRQALGQGPEFLTYFNYEAQQDKSGLPNDRFSAERPEGSISTLTIQRTEQRDSAMYRCASSLGTINIQYFGAGTRLSVL.

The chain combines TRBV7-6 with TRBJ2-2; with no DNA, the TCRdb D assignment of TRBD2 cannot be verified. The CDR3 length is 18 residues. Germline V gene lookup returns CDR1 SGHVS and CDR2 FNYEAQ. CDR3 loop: CASSARTSGGDWAGELFF.

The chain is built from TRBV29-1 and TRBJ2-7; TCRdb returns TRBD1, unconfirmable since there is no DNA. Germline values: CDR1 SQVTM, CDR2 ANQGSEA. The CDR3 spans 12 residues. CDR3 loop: CSVGVGSYEQYF.

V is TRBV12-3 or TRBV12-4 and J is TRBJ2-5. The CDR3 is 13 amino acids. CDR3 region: CASSLLDVETQYF.

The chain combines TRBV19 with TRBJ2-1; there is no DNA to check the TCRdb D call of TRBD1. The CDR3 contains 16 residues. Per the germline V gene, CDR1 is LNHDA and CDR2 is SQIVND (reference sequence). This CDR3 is CASRKRQGLSYNEQFF.

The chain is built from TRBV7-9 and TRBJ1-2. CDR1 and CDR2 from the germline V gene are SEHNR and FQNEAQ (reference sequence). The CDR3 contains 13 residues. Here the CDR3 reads CASSQHGTTGYTF.

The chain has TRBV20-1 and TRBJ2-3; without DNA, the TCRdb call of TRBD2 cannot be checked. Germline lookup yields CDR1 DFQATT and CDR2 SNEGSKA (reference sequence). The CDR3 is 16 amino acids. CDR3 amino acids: CSARDPRRGGLDTQYF.

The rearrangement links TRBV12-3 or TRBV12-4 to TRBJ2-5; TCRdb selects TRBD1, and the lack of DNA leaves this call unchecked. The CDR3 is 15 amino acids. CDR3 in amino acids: CASSLPGQGEETQYF.

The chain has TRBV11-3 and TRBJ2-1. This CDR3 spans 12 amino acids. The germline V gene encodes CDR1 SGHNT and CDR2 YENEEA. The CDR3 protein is CASSLGENEQFF.

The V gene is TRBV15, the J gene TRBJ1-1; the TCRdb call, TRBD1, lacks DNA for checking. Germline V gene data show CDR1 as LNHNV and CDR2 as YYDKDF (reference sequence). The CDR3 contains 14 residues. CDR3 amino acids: CATSRVGTLAEAFF.

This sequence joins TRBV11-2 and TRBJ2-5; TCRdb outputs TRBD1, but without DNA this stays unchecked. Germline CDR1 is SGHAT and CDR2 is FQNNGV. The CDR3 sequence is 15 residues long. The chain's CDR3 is CASSFVSSQGETQYF.

This CDR3 is CARSLRGLYEQYF. V is TRBV21-1 and J is TRBJ2-7; lacking DNA, the TRBD1 call made by TCRdb goes unchecked. TRBV21-1 is a documented pseudogene. The CDR3 loop spans 13 amino acids.

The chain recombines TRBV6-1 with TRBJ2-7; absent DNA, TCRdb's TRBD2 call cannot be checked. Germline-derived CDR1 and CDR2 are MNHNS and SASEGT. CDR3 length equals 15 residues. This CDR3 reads CASSDYKGRSYEQYF.

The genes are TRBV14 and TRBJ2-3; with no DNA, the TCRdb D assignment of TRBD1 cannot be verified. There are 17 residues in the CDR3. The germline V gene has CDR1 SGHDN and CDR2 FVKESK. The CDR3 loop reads CASSRKHRWTSTDTQYF.

The CDR3 loop reads CASSLVQPTDTQYF. The chain has TRBV27 and TRBJ2-3. Germline lookup yields CDR1 MNHEY and CDR2 SMNVEV (reference sequence). The CDR3 length is 14 residues.